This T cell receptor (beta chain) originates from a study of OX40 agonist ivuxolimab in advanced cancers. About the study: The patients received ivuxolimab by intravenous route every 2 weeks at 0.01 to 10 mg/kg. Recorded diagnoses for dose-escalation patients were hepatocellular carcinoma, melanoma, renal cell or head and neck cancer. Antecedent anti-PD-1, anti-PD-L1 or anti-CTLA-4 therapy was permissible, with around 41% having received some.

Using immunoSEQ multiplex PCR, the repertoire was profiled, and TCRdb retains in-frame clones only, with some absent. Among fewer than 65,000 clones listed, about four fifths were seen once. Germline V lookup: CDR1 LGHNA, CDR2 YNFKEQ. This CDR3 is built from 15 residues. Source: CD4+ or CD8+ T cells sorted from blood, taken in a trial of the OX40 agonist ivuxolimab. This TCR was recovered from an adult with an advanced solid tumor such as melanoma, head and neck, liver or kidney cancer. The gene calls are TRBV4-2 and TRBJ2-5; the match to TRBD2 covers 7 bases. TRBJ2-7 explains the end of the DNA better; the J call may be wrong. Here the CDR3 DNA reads TGTGCCAGCAGCCAAGACCTGGCGGGAGCCTACGAGCAGTACTTC. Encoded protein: CASSQDLAGAYEQYF.